This T cell receptor beta chain stems from a study of cytomegalovirus exposure and HLA in healthy donors. The PCR made use of 60 Vbeta and 13 Jbeta primers. TCRdb's table, derived via immunoSEQ multiplex PCR, lists solely in-frame clones and lacks some. This table has about 190,000 clones, around 81% appearing once. Study observations and caveats: Certain indistinguishable V segments, among them TRBV6-2 and TRBV6-3, were excluded.

This clone was seen more than once but under ten times. The antigen is not known. Germline lookup yields CDR1 DFQATT and CDR2 SNEGSKA (reference sequence). This CDR3 is built from 11 residues. The ends were cut back, 5 bases at V and 11 bases at J, with 15 bases in the middle. This receptor was taken from a woman under 40 in good health and CMV-seronegative. The J gene is TRBJ2-5, the V gene TRBV20-1, with D possibly being TRBD1 (6 bases). Sequences were obtained from PBMCs. In DNA, the CDR3 is TGCAGTGCTGGACAGCGTATTGAACAGTACTTC. The encoded protein is CSAGQRIEQYF.